The 17 T cell receptor beta chains presented below share a single source sample, sequenced in a study of T cells after yellow fever vaccination. TCRdb passed the 5' RACE reads through MiXCR, listing each CDR3 protein once. This sample has some 250,000 distinct CDR3 sequences, with about 3.9% found just once. Material: PBMCs, obtained 15 days after the yellow fever booster vaccination. These receptors were collected from a man younger than 30 who received the YFV17D yellow fever vaccine.

At least ten counts were recorded for this clonotype. The chain is built from TRBV7-2 and TRBJ1-5; D gene ambiguous. Germline CDR1 and CDR2: SGHTA and FQGNSA. V was trimmed by 1 base and J by 2 bases, leaving 3 bases between them. The CDR3 totals 13 residues. The CDR3, as DNA: TGTGCCAGCAGCTTAGACGGCAATCAGCCCCAGCATTTT. It is translated as CASSLDGNQPQHF.

This clonotype was detected ten times or more. This rearrangement joins TRBV4-1 to TRBJ1-2; tentatively, D is TRBD1 (6 bases). This CDR3 is 11 amino acids long. The germline gives CDR1 MGHRA, CDR2 YSYEKL. V was pared by 3 bases and J by 8 bases, with 7 bases between. DNA of the CDR3: TGCGCCAGCAGCCAGAGGGGGGGCTACACCTTC. Its protein product is CASSQRGGYTF.

This clonotype was seen at least ten times. CDR3 amino acids: CASTITRGGNTEAFF. CDR3 DNA: TGTGCCAGCACCATTACCCGGGGAGGGAACACTGAAGCTTTCTTT. The V gene is TRBV6-5, the J gene TRBJ1-1; no reliable D call. Germline loops: CDR1 MNHEY, CDR2 SVGAGI. Trimming removed 7 bases at V and 1 base at J, with 16 bases between. The CDR3 runs to 15 residues.

This clonotype was recorded at least ten times. This chain joins TRBV27 and TRBJ1-5; perhaps TRBD1 as D (5 bases). Trimming shortened V by 6 bases and J by 5 bases, and 11 bases separated the two germline ends. Germline CDR1 MNHEY, CDR2 SMNVEV (reference sequence). The CDR3 sequence is 13 residues long. The CDR3 DNA follows: TGTGCCAGCAGCGACAGCACCTATCAGCCCCAGCATTTT. This sequence encodes CASSDSTYQPQHF.

This clonotype was counted at least ten times. The V and J genes are TRBV20-1 and TRBJ2-4; 8 bases are a match to TRBD2. In germline, CDR1 is DFQATT, CDR2 SNEGSKA (reference sequence). CDR3 size: 15 residues. The CDR3 DNA sequence: TGCAGCCTCGCACGGAACGGGCCGCGGGGGGACATTCAGTACTTC. This codes for CSLARNGPRGDIQYF.

There are many counts of this clonotype. Because the CDR3 is missing its conserved closing phenylalanine or tryptophan, this is likely a read error. The chain uses TRBV7-3 and TRBJ2-5; the match to TRBD1 covers 8 bases. Germline CDR1 SGHTA, CDR2 FQGTGA. CDR3 length equals 17 residues. The ends lost 2 bases at V and 2 bases at J; junction bases unmatched: 10. CDR3 nucleotide sequence: TGTGCCAGCAGCTTACGGCTCGGACAGGGAGAGCAAGAGACCCAGTACTCC. It translates to CASSLRLGQGEQETQYS.

This clonotype was counted many times. The DNA for the CDR3 is TGTGCCAGCAGCTTAGCGTTCCCAGTCTACGAGCAGTACTTC. It is translated as CASSLAFPVYEQYF. This chain connects TRBV7-9 to TRBJ2-7; D unclear. Trimming took off 0 bases at V and 3 bases at J, with 9 bases between the two ends. The germline V gene encodes CDR1 SEHNR and CDR2 FQNEAQ (reference sequence). This CDR3 has 14 amino acids.

This clonotype was seen at least ten times. This sequence joins TRBV7-8 and TRBJ1-1, with D possibly matching TRBD1 (6 bases). The V end was cut by 5 bases, the J end by 4 bases, with 14 bases between. Germline V lookup: CDR1 SGHVS, CDR2 FQNEAQ. There are 14 residues in the CDR3. Here the CDR3 reads CASSAFTGFTEAFF. CDR3 DNA sequence: TGTGCCAGCAGCGCCTTCACAGGGTTCACTGAAGCTTTCTTT.

This clonotype was found many times. The chain is built from TRBV5-1 and TRBJ2-7; 8 bases are a match to TRBD1. The CDR3 is 14 amino acids. The V gene's germline CDR1 is SGHRS and CDR2 YFSETQ. V lost 6 bases and J lost 0; bases outside the gene matches: 5. In DNA form, the CDR3 reads TGCGCCAGCAAGGGACAGGTGAGCTCCTACGAGCAGTACTTC. It yields the protein CASKGQVSSYEQYF.

This clonotype has a count of ten or more. The rearrangement joins TRBV5-8 to TRBJ2-6; tentatively, D is TRBD1 (6 bases). Germline V gene lookup returns CDR1 SGHTS and CDR2 YDEGEE. CDR3 size: 15 residues. The germline V and J ends were trimmed by 7 bases and 0 bases, with 11 bases remaining between them. CDR3 DNA sequence: TGTGCCAGCCGAGGGGGTCCCTCTGGGGCCAACGTCCTGACTTTC. It is translated as CASRGGPSGANVLTF.

This clonotype came up many times. The V call is TRBV21-1, the J call TRBJ2-6. TRBV21-1 is deemed a pseudogene. The CDR3 consists of 16 residues. CDR3 DNA: TGTGCCAGCAGCCCCGTTCGGGGGCTTGGGGCCAACGTCCTGACTTTC. This gives the protein CASSPVRGLGANVLTF.

There are a few counts of this clonotype. This rearrangement joins TRBV5-4 to TRBJ2-4; D tentatively fits TRBD1 or TRBD2 (5 bases each). Deletions cut 4 bases from V and 9 bases from J, with 14 bases between. The CDR3 is 13 residues long. The germline V gene encodes CDR1 SGHNT and CDR2 YYREEE (reference sequence). CDR3 DNA: TGTGCCAGCAGCGCGGACAATGGGGGCATTCAGTACTTC. It codes for CASSADNGGIQYF.

In this sample, this clonotype turned up many times. The chain recombines TRBV7-2 with TRBJ2-1, with D possibly TRBD2 on 6 matching bases. CDR1 is SGHTA, CDR2 FQGNSA, per germline. The CDR3 extends over 16 amino acids. Trimming stripped 2 bases from V and 1 base from J, with 12 bases between. The CDR3 sequence: CASSLLGTRSYNEQFF. In nucleotides, the CDR3 is TGTGCCAGCAGCTTATTAGGGACTCGTTCCTACAATGAGCAGTTCTTC.

In its sample, this clonotype was seen many times. V gene TRBV6-4 combines with J gene TRBJ2-1; D is uncertain. CDR3 length: 16 residues. Per germline, CDR1 MRHNA and CDR2 SNTAGT. Between the trimmed V and J ends, which lost 0 bases and 0 bases, there was a span of 9 bases. The CDR3 DNA sequence: TGTGCCAGCAGTGACTCGTCATCTCGCTCCTACAATGAGCAGTTCTTC. It specifies CASSDSSSRSYNEQFF.

There are many counts of this clonotype. The chain couples TRBV3-1 to TRBJ1-2; 11 nucleotides align to TRBD1. Germline CDR1 reads LGHDT; CDR2 reads YNNKEL (reference sequence). Trimming removed 6 bases from V and 7 bases from J; junction bases left unmatched: 4. The CDR3 extends over 13 amino acids. The CDR3 coding sequence is TGTGCCAGCAGACGGACAGGGGGCGGTGGCTACACCTTC. As protein: CASRRTGGGGYTF.

At least ten counts were recorded for this clonotype. The chain carries TRBV4-1 and TRBJ2-2; no definite D call. The V end was cut by 2 bases, the J end by 8 bases, with 9 bases between. This CDR3 comprises 13 residues. CDR1 is MGHRA, CDR2 YSYEKL, per germline. CDR3 region: CASSQPTPGELFF. CDR3 DNA: TGCGCCAGCAGCCAACCGACCCCGGGGGAGCTGTTTTTT.

This clonotype was recorded at least ten times. V usage is TRBV6-5 and J usage is TRBJ1-1; no reliable D call. The CDR3 is 15 residues long. V was clipped by 7 bases and J by 5 bases, with 20 bases between them. Germline values: CDR1 MNHEY, CDR2 SVGAGI. The CDR3 sequence: CASTLMGSGETEAFF. CDR3 bases: TGTGCCAGCACGCTTATGGGGTCCGGTGAAACTGAAGCTTTCTTT.